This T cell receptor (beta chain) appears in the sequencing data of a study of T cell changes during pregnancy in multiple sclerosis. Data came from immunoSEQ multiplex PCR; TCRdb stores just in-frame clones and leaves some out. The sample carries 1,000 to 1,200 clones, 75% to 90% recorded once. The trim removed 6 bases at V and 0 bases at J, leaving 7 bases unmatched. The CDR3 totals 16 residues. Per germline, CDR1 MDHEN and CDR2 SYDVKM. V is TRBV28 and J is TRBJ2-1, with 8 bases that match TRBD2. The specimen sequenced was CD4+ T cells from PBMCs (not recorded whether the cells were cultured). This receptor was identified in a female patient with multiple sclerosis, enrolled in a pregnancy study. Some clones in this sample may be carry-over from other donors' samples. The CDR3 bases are TGTGCCAGCAGCTCAATCGGGACTAGCTCCTACAATGAGCAGTTCTTC. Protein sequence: CASSSIGTSSYNEQFF.